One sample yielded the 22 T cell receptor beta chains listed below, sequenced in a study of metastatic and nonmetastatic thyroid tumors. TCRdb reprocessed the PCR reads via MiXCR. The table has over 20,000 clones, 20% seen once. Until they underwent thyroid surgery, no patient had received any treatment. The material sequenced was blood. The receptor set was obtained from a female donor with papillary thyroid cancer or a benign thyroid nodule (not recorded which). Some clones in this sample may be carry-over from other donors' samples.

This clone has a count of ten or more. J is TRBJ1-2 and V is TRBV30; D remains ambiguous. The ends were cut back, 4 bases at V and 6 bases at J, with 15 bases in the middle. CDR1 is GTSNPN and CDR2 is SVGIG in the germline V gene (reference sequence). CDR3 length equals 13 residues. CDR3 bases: TGTGCCTGGACTTTGGGCCTAGATCATGGCTACACCTTC. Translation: CAWTLGLDHGYTF.

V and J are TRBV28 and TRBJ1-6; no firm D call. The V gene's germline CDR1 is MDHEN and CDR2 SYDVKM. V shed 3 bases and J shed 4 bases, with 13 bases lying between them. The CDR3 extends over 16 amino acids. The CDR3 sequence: CASSLVPGMYNSPLHF. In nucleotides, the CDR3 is TGTGCCAGCAGTTTGGTGCCGGGGATGTATAATTCACCCCTCCACTTT.

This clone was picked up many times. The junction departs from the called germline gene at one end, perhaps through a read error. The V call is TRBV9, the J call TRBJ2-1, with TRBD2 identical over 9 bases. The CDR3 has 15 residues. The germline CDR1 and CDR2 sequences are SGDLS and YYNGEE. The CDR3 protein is CASSVAPFGVAGENF. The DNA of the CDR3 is TGTGCCAGCAGCGTAGCTCCGTTCGGGGTAGCGGGGGAGAACTTC.

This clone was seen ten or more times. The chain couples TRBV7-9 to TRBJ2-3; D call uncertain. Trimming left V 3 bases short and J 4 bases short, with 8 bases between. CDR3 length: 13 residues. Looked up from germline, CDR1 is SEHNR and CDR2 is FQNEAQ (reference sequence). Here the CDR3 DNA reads TGTGCCAGCAGCTTTTTTGGCTCAGATACGCAGTATTTT. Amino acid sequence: CASSFFGSDTQYF.

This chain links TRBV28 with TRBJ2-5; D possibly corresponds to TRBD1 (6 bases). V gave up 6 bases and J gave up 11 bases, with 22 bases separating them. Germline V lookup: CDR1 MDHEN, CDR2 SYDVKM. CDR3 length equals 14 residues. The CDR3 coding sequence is TGTGCCAGCAGACTGCAGTACGGGGTTGGGACACAGTACTTC. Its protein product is CASRLQYGVGTQYF.

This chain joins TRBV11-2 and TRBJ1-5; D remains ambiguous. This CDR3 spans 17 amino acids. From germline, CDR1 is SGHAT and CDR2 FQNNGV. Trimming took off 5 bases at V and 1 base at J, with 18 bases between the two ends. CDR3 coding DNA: TGTGCCAGCAGCATCGGACCGAGGCGACCAAGCAATCAGCCCCAGCATTTT. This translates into CASSIGPRRPSNQPQHF.

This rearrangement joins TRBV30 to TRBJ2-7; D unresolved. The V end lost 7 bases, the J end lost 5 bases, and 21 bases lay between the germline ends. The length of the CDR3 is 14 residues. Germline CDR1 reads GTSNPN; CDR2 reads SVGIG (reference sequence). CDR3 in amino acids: CAFMLRGRLNEQYF. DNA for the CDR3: TGTGCCTTCATGCTTCGTGGGCGGTTAAACGAGCAGTACTTC.

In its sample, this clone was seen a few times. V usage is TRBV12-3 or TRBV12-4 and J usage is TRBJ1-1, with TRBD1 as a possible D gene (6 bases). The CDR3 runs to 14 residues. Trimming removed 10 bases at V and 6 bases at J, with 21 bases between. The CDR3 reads CAIGKQGGVPEAFF. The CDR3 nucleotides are TGTGCCATCGGGAAACAGGGCGGGGTACCTGAAGCTTTCTTT.

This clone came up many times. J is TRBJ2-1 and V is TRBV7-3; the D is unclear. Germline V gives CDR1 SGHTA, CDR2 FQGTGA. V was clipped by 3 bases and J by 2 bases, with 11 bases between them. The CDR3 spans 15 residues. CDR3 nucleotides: TGTGCCAGCAGCTTCACGAGCGAGACCTACAATGAGCAGTTCTTC. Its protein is CASSFTSETYNEQFF.

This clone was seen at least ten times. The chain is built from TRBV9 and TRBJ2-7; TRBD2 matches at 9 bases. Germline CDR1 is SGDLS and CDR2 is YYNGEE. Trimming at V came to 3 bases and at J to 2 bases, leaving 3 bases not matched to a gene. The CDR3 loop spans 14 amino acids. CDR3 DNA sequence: TGTGCCAGCAGCGGATCTAGCGGGACCTACGAGCAGTACTTC. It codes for CASSGSSGTYEQYF.

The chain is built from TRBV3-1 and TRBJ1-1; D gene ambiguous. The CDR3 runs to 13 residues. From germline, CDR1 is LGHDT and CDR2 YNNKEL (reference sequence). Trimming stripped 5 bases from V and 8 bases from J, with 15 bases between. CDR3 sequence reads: CASSTRPDVEAFF. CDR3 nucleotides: TGTGCCAGCAGCACGCGCCCGGACGTAGAAGCTTTCTTT.

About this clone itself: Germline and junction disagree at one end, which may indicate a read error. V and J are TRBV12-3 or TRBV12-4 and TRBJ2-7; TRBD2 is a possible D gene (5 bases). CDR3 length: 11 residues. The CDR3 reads CDRSLAYAQYF. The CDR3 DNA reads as TGTGACAGAAGTCTAGCCTACGCGCAGTACTTC.

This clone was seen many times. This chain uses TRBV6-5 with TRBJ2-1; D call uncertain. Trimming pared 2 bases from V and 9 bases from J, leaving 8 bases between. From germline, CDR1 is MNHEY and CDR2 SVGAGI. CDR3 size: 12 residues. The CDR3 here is CASSYGRTEQFF. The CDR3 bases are TGTGCCAGCAGTTACGGCCGAACTGAGCAGTTCTTC.

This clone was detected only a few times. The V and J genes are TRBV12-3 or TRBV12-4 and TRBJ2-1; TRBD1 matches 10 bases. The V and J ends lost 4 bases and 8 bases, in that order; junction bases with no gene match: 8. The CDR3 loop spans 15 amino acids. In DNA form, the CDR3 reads TGTGCCAGCAGTTCACCCATGACAGGGGGCGATGAGCAGTTCTTC. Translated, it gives CASSSPMTGGDEQFF.

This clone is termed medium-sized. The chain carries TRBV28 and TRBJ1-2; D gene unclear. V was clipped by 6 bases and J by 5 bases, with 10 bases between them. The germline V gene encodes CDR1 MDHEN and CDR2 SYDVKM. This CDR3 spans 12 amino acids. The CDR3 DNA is TGTGCCAGCAGCCTCGACGGGTATGGCTACACCTTC. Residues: CASSLDGYGYTF.

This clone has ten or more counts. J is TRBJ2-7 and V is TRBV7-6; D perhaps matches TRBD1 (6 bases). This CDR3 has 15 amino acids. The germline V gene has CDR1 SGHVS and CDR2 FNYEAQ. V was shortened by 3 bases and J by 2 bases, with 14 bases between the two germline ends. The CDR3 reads CASSLGTGLPYEQYF. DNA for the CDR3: TGTGCCAGCAGCTTGGGAACAGGGTTACCCTACGAGCAGTACTTC. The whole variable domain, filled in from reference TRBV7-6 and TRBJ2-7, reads GAGVSQSPRYKVTKRGQDVALRCDPISGHVSLYWYRQALGQGPEFLTYFNYEAQQDKSGLPNDRFSAERPEGSISTLTIQRTEQRDSAMYRCASSLGTGLPYEQYFGPGTRLTVT.

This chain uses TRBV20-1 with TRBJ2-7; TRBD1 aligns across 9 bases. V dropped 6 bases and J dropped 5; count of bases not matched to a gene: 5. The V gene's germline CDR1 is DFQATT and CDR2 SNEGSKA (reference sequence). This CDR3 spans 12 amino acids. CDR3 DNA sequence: TGCAGTGCCCCCGGACAGGGGCACGAGCAGTACTTC. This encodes CSAPGQGHEQYF.

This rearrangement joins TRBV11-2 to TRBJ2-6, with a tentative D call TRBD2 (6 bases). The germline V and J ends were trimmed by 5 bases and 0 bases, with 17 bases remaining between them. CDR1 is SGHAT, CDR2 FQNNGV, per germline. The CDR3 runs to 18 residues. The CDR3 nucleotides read TGTGCCAGCAGCCCCCGTGGTAGCGGATTCTCTGGGGCCAACGTCCTGACTTTC. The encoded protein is CASSPRGSGFSGANVLTF.

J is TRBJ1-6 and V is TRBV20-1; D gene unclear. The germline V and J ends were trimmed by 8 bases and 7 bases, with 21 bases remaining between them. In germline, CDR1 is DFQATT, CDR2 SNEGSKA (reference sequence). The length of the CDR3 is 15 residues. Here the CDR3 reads CSSPIWVRRNSPLHF. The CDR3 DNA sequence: TGCAGTTCGCCGATCTGGGTACGAAGGAATTCACCCCTCCACTTT.

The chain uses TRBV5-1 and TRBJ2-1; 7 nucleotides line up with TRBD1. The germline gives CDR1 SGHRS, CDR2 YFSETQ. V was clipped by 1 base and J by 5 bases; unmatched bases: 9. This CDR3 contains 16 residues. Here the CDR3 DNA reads TGCGCCAGCAGCTTGCTTCGGACAGGCCTTGACAATGAGCAGTTCTTC. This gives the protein CASSLLRTGLDNEQFF. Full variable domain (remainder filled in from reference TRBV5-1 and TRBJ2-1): KAGVTQTPRYLIKTRGQQVTLSCSPISGHRSVSWYQQTPGQGLQFLFEYFSETQRNKGNFPGRFSGRQFSNSRSEMNVSTLELGDSALYLCASSLLRTGLDNEQFFGPGTRLTVL.

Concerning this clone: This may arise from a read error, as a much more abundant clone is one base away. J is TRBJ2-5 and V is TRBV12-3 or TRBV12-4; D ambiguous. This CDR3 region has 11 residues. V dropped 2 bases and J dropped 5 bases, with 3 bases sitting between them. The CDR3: CASSLSETQYF. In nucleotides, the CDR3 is TGTGCCAGCAGTTTATCGGAGACCCAGTACTTC.

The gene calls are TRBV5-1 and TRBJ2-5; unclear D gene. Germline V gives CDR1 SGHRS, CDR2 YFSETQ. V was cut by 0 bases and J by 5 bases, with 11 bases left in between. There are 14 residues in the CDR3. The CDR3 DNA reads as TGCGCCAGCAGCTTGGGGCACGTTTATGAGACCCAGTACTTC. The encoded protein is CASSLGHVYETQYF. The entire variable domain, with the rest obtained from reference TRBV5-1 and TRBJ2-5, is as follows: KAGVTQTPRYLIKTRGQQVTLSCSPISGHRSVSWYQQTPGQGLQFLFEYFSETQRNKGNFPGRFSGRQFSNSRSEMNVSTLELGDSALYLCASSLGHVYETQYFGPGTRLLVL.